A selection of T cell receptor beta chains follows, all from one sample in a study of robustness of blood B and T cell sequencing. TCRdb processed the PCR reads anew with MiXCR; each CDR3 protein has one entry. The repertoire holds over 3,000 distinct CDR3 sequences, 45% to 60% seen once, with less than 30% in the top ten. Sequencing was carried out using peripheral blood. These receptors all come from a human donor in good health. CDR3s include the opening cysteine and the closing phenylalanine or tryptophan. Expanded clones are given a class, and other clones once, few, many or no size at all.

v_call,clone_size,cdr3_aa
TRBV5-5,.,CASSDFWDRRYEQYF
TRBV29-1,few,CSVRQVSTDTQYF
TRBV5-1,.,CASSLFRGNGYTF
TRBV7-2,.,CASSLGWQGIYEQYF
TRBV27,.,CASTGRAGANVLTF
TRBV9,.,CASSGRGWEQFF
TRBV30,once,CAWSHGGTEAFF
TRBV10-3,.,CAISDGGSATNEKLFF
TRBV7-3,.,CASSLLGTSNTGELFF
TRBV13,.,CASSVTSGQGTYEQYF
TRBV20-1,.,CSARNRGWGNTGELFF
TRBV12-3/TRBV12-4,.,CASRHQGQDQPQHF
TRBV10-3,.,CAISESTIVYNEQFF
TRBV5-5,.,CASSLLAGGLGDTQYF
TRBV10-3,.,CAISHSNQPQHF
TRBV24-1,few,CATSDAFDKSYNEQFF
TRBV4-1,once,CASSQATGVTGTFGGYTF
TRBV11-2,.,CASSSRDRGELFF
TRBV13,.,CASSARGATEAFF
TRBV5-5,few,CASTPTGGFLAAFF
TRBV5-4,.,CASSWDGSYEQYF
TRBV30,few,CAWSLPGEGWGYTF
TRBV2,few,CASRTGVIYEQYF
TRBV12-3/TRBV12-4,.,CASSPQGLAKTDTQYF
TRBV11-2,.,CASSLRRDLSSKDTQYF
TRBV18,.,CASSPPGGATDEQYF
TRBV24-1,.,CATSDLGPGAGELFF
TRBV30,.,CAWSRQGAGYEQYF
TRBV20-1,.,CSARTLAAELEQFF
TRBV4-1,.,CAGPRVDCGEQFF
TRBV12-5,.,CASGLVAGMGNTIYF